These 13 T cell receptor beta chains share one sample of origin, sequenced in a study of human T cells and chemical hapten exposure. TCRdb re-called the RACE reads with MiXCR, one entry per CDR3 protein. The table lists 70,000 to 75,000 distinct CDR3 sequences, around 30% of them singletons, with about 8.1% in the top ten. Time point here: patch test 1, 2 weeks after DPC sensitization. Sample treatment: therapeutic diphenylcyclopropenone sensitization with weekly scalp DPC. The specimen comprised whole blood, sampled in connection with sensitization to the hapten diphenylcyclopropenone (DPC). The origin of the receptors is a man aged 40-49 years with alopecia areata. Some clones in this sample may be carry-over from other donors' samples.

This clonotype was counted only a few times. The chain recombines TRBV21-1 with TRBJ2-6; the D segment call TRBD2 is taken from the table without a DNA check. TRBV21-1 counts as a pseudogene. This CDR3 is 14 amino acids long. The CDR3 spells CASSLPPGANVLTF. The CDR3 region has the DNA TGTGCCAGCAGCCTTCCTCCGGGGGCCAACGTCCTGACTTTC.

The chain carries TRBV20-1 and TRBJ2-7; D call uncertain. Germline V lookup: CDR1 DFQATT, CDR2 SNEGSKA (reference sequence). This CDR3 comprises 11 residues. V lost 6 bases to trimming and J lost 0 bases, with 6 bases between them. The CDR3 protein is CSAPHSYEQYF. The CDR3 region has the DNA TGCAGTGCCCCCCACTCCTACGAGCAGTACTTC.

This clonotype showed up just a few times. The chain links TRBV7-8 to TRBJ2-3; D assignment may be TRBD1 or TRBD2 (6 bases each). V lost 1 base to trimming and J lost 3 bases, with 11 bases between them. CDR1 and CDR2 (germline): SGHVS, FQNEAQ. This CDR3 is built from 15 residues. The CDR3 loop reads CASSLGGAETDTQYF. The DNA for the CDR3 is TGTGCCAGCAGCTTAGGGGGGGCTGAGACAGATACGCAGTATTTT.

The rearrangement uses TRBV20-1 and TRBJ2-5; 8 bases line up with TRBD2. The CDR3 is 14 residues long. CDR1 and CDR2 from the germline V gene are DFQATT and SNEGSKA (reference sequence). With V trimmed by 3 bases and J by 4 bases, 7 bases remained unmatched. CDR3 region: CSASFGRARETQYF. For the CDR3, the DNA is TGCAGTGCTAGCTTCGGGAGGGCCCGAGAGACCCAGTACTTC.

The chain employs TRBV5-5 and TRBJ1-5, with 8 bases identical to TRBD1. The length of the CDR3 is 18 residues. Germline CDR1 and CDR2: SGHKS and YYEKEE (reference sequence). V lost 5 bases to trimming and J lost 0 bases; unmatched junction nucleotides: 13. This CDR3 is CASSKGQAPGGSNQPQHF. The CDR3 DNA reads TGTGCCAGCAGTAAGGGACAGGCGCCTGGGGGTAGCAATCAGCCCCAGCATTTT.

This clonotype was seen a few times. The genes are TRBV7-9 and TRBJ2-7; 8 positions agree with TRBD2. The CDR3 runs 15 residues. Germline V gene sequence: CDR1 SEHNR, CDR2 FQNEAQ (reference sequence). V lost 0 bases, J lost 3 bases, and 4 bases stayed unmatched. This CDR3 reads CASSLAGGRNYEQYF. The CDR3 DNA reads TGTGCCAGCAGCTTAGCGGGCGGGAGGAACTACGAGCAGTACTTC.

The V call is TRBV29-1, the J call TRBJ2-1; 13 bases agree with TRBD2. This CDR3 comprises 14 residues. Germline V CDR1 and CDR2: SQVTM, ANQGSEA. Losses at the gene ends were 7 bases for V and 8 bases for J; bases not matched to a gene: 8. The CDR3 nucleotides are TGCAGCGCCCTAACTAGCGGGAGGGCCTATGAGCAGTTCTTC. This translates into CSALTSGRAYEQFF.

This clonotype was detected only a few times. The chain recombines TRBV28 with TRBJ2-7; possibly TRBD1 or TRBD2 for D (5 bases each). V lost 6 bases and J lost 12, with 15 bases in between. CDR3 length: 11 amino acids. CDR1 and CDR2 (germline): MDHEN, SYDVKM. The CDR3 loop is CASSPGRYPYF. In DNA form, the CDR3 reads TGTGCCAGCAGCCCGGGGCGTTACCCGTACTTC.

The chain carries TRBV3-1 and TRBJ2-1; D possibly corresponds to TRBD2 (6 bases). Per germline, CDR1 LGHDT and CDR2 YNNKEL (reference sequence). The CDR3 totals 15 residues. The V end lost 7 bases, the J end lost 2 bases, and 15 bases lay between the germline ends. CDR3 sequence (DNA): TGTGCCAGCACCCAGGGTAGCGGTGCCTACAATGAGCAGTTCTTC. Its translation: CASTQGSGAYNEQFF.

This clonotype was counted a few times. The V and J genes are TRBV3-1 and TRBJ2-1; TRBD2 is a possible D gene (5 bases). Germline V CDR1 and CDR2: LGHDT, YNNKEL (reference sequence). This CDR3 contains 16 residues. V was clipped by 0 bases and J by 0 bases, with 9 bases between them. The DNA of the CDR3 is TGTGCCAGCAGCCAAGATACCGACTACTCCTACAATGAGCAGTTCTTC. Translating gives CASSQDTDYSYNEQFF.

The gene calls are TRBV12-3 or TRBV12-4 and TRBJ1-1; D call uncertain. The CDR3 length is 16 residues. Trimming pared 3 bases from V and 1 base from J, leaving 15 bases between. In DNA form, the CDR3 reads TGTGCCAGCAGTTTCAACCCCTGGGGAGCGAACACTGAAGCTTTCTTT. Translating gives CASSFNPWGANTEAFF.

This clonotype was observed a few times. The chain has TRBV29-1 and TRBJ2-3; the match to TRBD1 covers 8 bases. CDR3 length: 16 amino acids. The V gene end was trimmed by 7 bases and the J gene end by 2 bases; junction bases not matched to a gene: 14. CDR1 is SQVTM and CDR2 is ANQGSEA in the germline V gene. CDR3 sequence reads: CSAVSDRVENTDTQYF. The CDR3 nucleotides are TGCAGCGCCGTCTCGGACAGGGTAGAGAACACAGATACGCAGTATTTT.

This clonotype was found a few times. CDR3 loop: CASSYNTGDRTEAFF. The CDR3 DNA follows: TGTGCCAGCAGCTACAACACGGGGGACCGAACTGAAGCTTTCTTT. V gene TRBV7-9 combines with J gene TRBJ1-1, with D possibly TRBD1 on 5 matching bases. There are 15 residues in the CDR3. V was trimmed by 4 bases and J by 5 bases, leaving 17 bases between them. The germline V gene has CDR1 SEHNR and CDR2 FQNEAQ (reference sequence).